The 3 T cell receptor beta chains presented below share a single source sample, sequenced in a study of cytotoxic CD8 clonotypes in ibrutinib-treated CLL. Assay used: immunoSEQ multiplex PCR; TCRdb lists only in-frame clones, some missing. The profile shows about 310,000 clones, roughly 80% of them singletons. The material was PBMCs, obtained before ibrutinib treatment. The receptor set was obtained from a human donor with chronic lymphocytic leukemia.

V usage is TRBV18 and J usage is TRBJ1-5; unclear D gene. Trimming removed 4 bases from V and 5 bases from J, with 9 bases in between. Per germline, CDR1 KGHSH and CDR2 LQKENI. The CDR3 is 13 residues long. CDR3: CASSRTSDQPQHF. CDR3 coding DNA: TGTGCCAGCTCACGCACGTCCGATCAGCCCCAGCATTTT.

In this sample, this clone turned up a few times. This chain uses TRBV2 with TRBJ2-5; the match to TRBD1 covers 7 bases. Germline loops: CDR1 SNHLY, CDR2 FYNNEI. The CDR3 spans 14 residues. The trim removed 3 bases at V and 3 bases at J, leaving 4 bases unmatched. In DNA, the CDR3 is TGTGCCAGCAGTGATTGGACAGGAAAAGAGACCCAGTACTTC. Translation gives CASSDWTGKETQYF. The entire variable domain, with the rest obtained from reference TRBV2 and TRBJ2-5, is as follows: EPEVTQTPSHQVTQMGQEVILRCVPISNHLYFYWYRQILGQKVEFLVSFYNNEISEKSEIFDDQFSVERPDGSNFTLKIRSTKLEDSAMYFCASSDWTGKETQYFGPGTRLLVL.

The chain joins TRBV29-1 to TRBJ2-2; D ambiguous. The germline V and J ends were trimmed by 6 bases and 2 bases, with 13 bases remaining between them. CDR1 SQVTM and CDR2 ANQGSEA come from the germline V gene. The CDR3 extends over 14 amino acids. Here the CDR3 DNA reads TGCAGCGTGGGGTCAACTCCTAACACCGGGGAGCTGTTTTTT. It codes for CSVGSTPNTGELFF.